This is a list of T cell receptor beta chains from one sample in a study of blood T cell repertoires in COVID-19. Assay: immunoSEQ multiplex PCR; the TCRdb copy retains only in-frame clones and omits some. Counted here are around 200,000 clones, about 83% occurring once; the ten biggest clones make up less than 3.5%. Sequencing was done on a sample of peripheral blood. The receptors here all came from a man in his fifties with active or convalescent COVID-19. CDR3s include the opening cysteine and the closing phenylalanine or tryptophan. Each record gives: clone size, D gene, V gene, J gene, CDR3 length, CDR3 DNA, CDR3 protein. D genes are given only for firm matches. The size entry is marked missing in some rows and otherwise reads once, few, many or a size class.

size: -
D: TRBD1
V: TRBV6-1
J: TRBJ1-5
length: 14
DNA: TGTGCCAGCAGTGAACGACAGGGAGCGCAGCCCCAGCATTTT
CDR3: CASSERQGAQPQHF

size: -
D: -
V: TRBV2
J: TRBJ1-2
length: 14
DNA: TGTGCCAGCAGTGGCCAGTTTCTTAACTATGGCTACACCTTC
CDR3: CASSGQFLNYGYTF

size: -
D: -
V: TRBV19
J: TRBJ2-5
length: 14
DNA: TGTGCCAGTAGTAGTACACCTTTTAAGAAGACCCAGTACTTC
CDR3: CASSSTPFKKTQYF

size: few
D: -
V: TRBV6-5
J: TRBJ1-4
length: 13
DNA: TGTGCCACCGTGAAGTTAGAGAATGAAAAACTGTTTTTT
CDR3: CATVKLENEKLFF

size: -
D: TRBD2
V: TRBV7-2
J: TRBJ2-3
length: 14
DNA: TGTGCCAGCAGCCTAAGCGGGGGGGCAGATACGCAGTATTTT
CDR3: CASSLSGGADTQYF

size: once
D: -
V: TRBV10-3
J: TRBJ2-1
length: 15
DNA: TGTGCCATCAAAGGGGGGACAGAACAATACAATGAGCAGTTCTTC
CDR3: CAIKGGTEQYNEQFF

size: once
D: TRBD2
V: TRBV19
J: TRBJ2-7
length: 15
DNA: TGTGCCAGTAGTATAGGACTAGCGGAAGGAGTCGAGCAGTACTTC
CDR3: CASSIGLAEGVEQYF

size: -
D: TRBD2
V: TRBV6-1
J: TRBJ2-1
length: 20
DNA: TGTGCCAGCAGTGACGGGGGGGGTGGGACTAGGAGCCCACTTTACAATGAGCAGTTCTTC
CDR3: CASSDGGGGTRSPLYNEQFF

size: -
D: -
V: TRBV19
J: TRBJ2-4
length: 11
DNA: TGTGCCAGTAGATTCGGGATCATTCAGTACTTC
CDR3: CASRFGIIQYF

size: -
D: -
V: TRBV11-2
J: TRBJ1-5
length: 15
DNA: TGTGCCAGCAGCTTATCCGCCGGTAGCAATCAGCCCCAGCATTTT
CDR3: CASSLSAGSNQPQHF

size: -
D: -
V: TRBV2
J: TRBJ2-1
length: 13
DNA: TGTGCCAGCAGCTTTCTAGCATTCTATGAGCAGTTCTTC
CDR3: CASSFLAFYEQFF

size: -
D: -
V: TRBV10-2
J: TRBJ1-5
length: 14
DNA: TGCGCCAGCAGTGGGACTGAAGGCAATCAGCCCCAGCATTTT
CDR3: CASSGTEGNQPQHF

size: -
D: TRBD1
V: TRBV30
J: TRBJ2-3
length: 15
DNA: TGTGCCTGGGACAGGGCAAGGGCTAGCACAGATACGCAGTATTTT
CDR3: CAWDRARASTDTQYF

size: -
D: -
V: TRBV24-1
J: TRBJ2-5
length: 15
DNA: TGTGCCACCAGTGAGTTACAGGGCGACCAAGAGACCCAGTACTTC
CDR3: CATSELQGDQETQYF

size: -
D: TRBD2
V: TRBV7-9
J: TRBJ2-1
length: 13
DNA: TGTGCCAGCAGCTCGGGACTACTCGAGGAGCAGTTCTTC
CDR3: CASSSGLLEEQFF

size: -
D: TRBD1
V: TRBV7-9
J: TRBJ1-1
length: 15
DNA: TGTGCCAGCAGCTTAGAAGCGCAGGGGGTCACTGAAGCTTTCTTT
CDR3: CASSLEAQGVTEAFF

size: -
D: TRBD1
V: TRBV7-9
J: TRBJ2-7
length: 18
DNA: TGTGCCAGCAGCTTAGGTTCCGGGACAGGGGACCAAGACTACGAGCAGTACTTC
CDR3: CASSLGSGTGDQDYEQYF

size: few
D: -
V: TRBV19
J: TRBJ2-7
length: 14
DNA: TGTGCCAGTAGTATAGCGGGGAGCTCCTACGAGCAGTACTTC
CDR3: CASSIAGSSYEQYF

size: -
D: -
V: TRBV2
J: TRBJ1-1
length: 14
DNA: TGTGCCAGCACCGAACGGGGGGCTTGGACTGAAGCTTTCTTT
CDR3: CASTERGAWTEAFF

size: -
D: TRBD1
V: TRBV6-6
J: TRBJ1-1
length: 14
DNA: TGTGCCAGCAGTTACGACAGGGACCTATCTGAAGCTTTCTTT
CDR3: CASSYDRDLSEAFF

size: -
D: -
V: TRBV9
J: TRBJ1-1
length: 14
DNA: TGTGCCAGCGGTCGGGGGGGCTCGAACGCTGAAGCTTTCTTT
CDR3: CASGRGGSNAEAFF

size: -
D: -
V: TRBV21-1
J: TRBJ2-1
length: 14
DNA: TGTGCCAGCAGCAGAGCGGGGGGGCCTCATGAGCAGTTCTTC
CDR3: CASSRAGGPHEQFF

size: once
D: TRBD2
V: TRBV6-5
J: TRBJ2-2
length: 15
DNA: TGTGCCAGCAGTCTTCTTCCGGGAGGCACCGGGGAGCTGTTTTTT
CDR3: CASSLLPGGTGELFF

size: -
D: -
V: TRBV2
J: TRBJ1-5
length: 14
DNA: TGTGCCAGCAGTGGAGGATACGGATATCAGCCCCAGCATTTT
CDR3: CASSGGYGYQPQHF

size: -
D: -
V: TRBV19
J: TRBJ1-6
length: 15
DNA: TGTGCCAGTAGTATCCGGACAGCCAGCGATTCACCCCTCCACTTT
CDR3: CASSIRTASDSPLHF

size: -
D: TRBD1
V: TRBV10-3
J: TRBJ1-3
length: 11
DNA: TGTGCCATCAGTGAAGGGACAGGGAGATATTTT
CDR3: CAISEGTGRYF

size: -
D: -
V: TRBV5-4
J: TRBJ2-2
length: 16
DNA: TGTGCCAGCAGCACGTCCCAGCAGCGGGCCACCGGGGAGCTGTTTTTT
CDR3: CASSTSQQRATGELFF

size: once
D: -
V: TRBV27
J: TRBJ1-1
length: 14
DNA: TGTGCCAGCAGTTTATCAAGGGGGTCGACTGAAGCTTTCTTT
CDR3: CASSLSRGSTEAFF

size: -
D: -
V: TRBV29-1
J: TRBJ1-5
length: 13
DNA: TGCAGCGTTGAAGGTCAGATTGGTCAGCCCCAGCATTTT
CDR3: CSVEGQIGQPQHF

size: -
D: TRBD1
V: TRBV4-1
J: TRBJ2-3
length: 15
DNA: TGCGCCAGCAGCCAACCGGACAGGGTAGCAGATACGCAGTATTTT
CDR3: CASSQPDRVADTQYF

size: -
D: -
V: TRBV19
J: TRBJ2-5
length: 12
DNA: TGTGCCAGTAGTGAAAGGGACAAGACCCAGTACTTC
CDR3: CASSERDKTQYF

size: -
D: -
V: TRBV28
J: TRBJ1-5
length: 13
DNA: TGTGCCAGCAGACCACAGGGTGGTCAGCCCCAGCATTTT
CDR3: CASRPQGGQPQHF

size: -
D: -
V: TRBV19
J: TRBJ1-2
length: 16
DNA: TGTGCCAGTAGTTATTTGGCAGGCAAATCTAACTATGGCTACACCTTC
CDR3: CASSYLAGKSNYGYTF

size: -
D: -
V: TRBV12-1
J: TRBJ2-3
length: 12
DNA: TGTGCCAGCAGCTTTAGCCATAATACGCAGTATTTT
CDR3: CASSFSHNTQYF

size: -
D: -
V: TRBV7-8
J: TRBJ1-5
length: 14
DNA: TGTGCCAGCAGCTTAGAGGGGGGGGGAAAGCCCCAGCATTTT
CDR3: CASSLEGGGKPQHF

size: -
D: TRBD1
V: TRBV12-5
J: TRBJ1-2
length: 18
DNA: TGTGCTAGTGGACGTAAGGGTGGATGGTACAGGGGGCCAGTAGGCTACACCTTC
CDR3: CASGRKGGWYRGPVGYTF

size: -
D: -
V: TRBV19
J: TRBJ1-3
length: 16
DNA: TGTGCCAGTAGGCCCCCCGGACAGATCTCTGGAAACACCATATATTTT
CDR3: CASRPPGQISGNTIYF

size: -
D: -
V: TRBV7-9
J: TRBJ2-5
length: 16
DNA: TGTGCCAGCAGCTTATTAGTTTCTGCACCTCAAGAGACCCAGTACTTC
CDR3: CASSLLVSAPQETQYF

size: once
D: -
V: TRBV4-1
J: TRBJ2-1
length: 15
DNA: TGCGCCAGCAGCCAAGAACGCGGGGCCGGGACTGAGCAGTTCTTC
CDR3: CASSQERGAGTEQFF

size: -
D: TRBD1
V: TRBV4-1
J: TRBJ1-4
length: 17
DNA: TGCGCCAGCAGCCATCCATCCGCAGGGGGCGATAGGGAAAAACTGTTTTTT
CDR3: CASSHPSAGGDREKLFF

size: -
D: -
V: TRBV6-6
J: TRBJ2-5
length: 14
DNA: TGTGCCAGCAGTCGAGGGACTGTCCGGGAGACCCAGTACTTC
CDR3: CASSRGTVRETQYF

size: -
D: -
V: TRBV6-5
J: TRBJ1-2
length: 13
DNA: TGTGCCACCGCCCGGGAGGGTGGTCGTGGCTACACCTTC
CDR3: CATAREGGRGYTF

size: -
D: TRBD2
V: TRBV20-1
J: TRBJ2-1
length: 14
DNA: TGCAGTGCTAGTCGATCTAGCGGGAGCAATGAGCAGTTCTTC
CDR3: CSASRSSGSNEQFF

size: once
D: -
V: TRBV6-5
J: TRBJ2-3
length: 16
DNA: TGTGCCAGCAGTTACTCGAGGGGGGGCCTCTCAGATACGCAGTATTTT
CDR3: CASSYSRGGLSDTQYF

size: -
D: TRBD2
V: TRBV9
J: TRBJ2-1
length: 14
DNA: TGTGCCAGCAGCGTTAGCGGGAGGGCCAATGAGCAGTTCTTC
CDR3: CASSVSGRANEQFF